The clone carrying this T cell receptor beta chain was observed at least ten times. From the 5' RACE reads, TCRdb called clonotypes with MiXCR, one entry per CDR3 protein. This sample has 9,500 to 13,000 distinct CDR3 sequences, with 20% to 25% found just once. The CDR3 is 14 residues long. In germline, CDR1 is KGHSH, CDR2 LQKENI. V gave up 0 bases and J gave up 4 bases, with 7 bases separating them. This entry is derived from a study of spatial heterogeneity in lung cancer. Time point denoted: blood at routine non-recurrence follow-up after resection. This sample comprised PBMCs, obtained at follow-up. The gene calls are TRBV18 and TRBJ2-1; D is unclear. The TCR was taken from a male donor with early-stage non-small cell lung cancer. CDR3 DNA: TGTGCCAGCTCACCACCCATCGAGTACAATGAGCAGTTCTTC. It yields the protein CASSPPIEYNEQFF.